This entry features one TCR beta chain sequence. Its antigen is currently unknown. The sample originates from a study of blood T cells in healthy people across ages. About the study: Researchers report that template switching captured about one barcoded beta molecule per two T cells.

Next came a second PCR, run for about 7 to 12 cycles, which used a sample-barcoded 5' primer along with a J-beta primer mix. One entry per CDR3 protein results from TCRdb running MiXCR on the 5' RACE reads. This table has around 500,000 distinct CDR3 sequences, around 50% appearing once. Findings and caveats of the study: Without sorted subsets, naive and antigen-experienced compartments could not be conclusively compared. The study found more naive CD4+ cells and higher diversity in long-lived than aged donors.

Germline V lookup: CDR1 LGHNA, CDR2 YSLEER. Trimming stripped 1 base from V and 11 bases from J, with 14 bases between. This CDR3 comprises 13 residues. Each donor gave around 9.3 milliliters of peripheral blood. This chain connects TRBV4-3 to TRBJ1-2; D call uncertain. Material: blood. This receptor was taken from an elderly man in good health. In DNA form, the CDR3 reads TGCGCCAGCAGCCAAGGGGTCGGACTTGAGTACACCTTC. This sequence encodes CASSQGVGLEYTF.